This T cell receptor beta chain was documented in a study of T cell changes during pregnancy in multiple sclerosis. A word on this clone: The junction and the germline gene differ at one end; a read error may be behind it.

Only in-frame clones appear in the TCRdb table, and some are missing; sequencing was by immunoSEQ multiplex PCR. The top ten clones hold roughly 5.6% of a sample with about 40,000 clones, around 90% of them seen once. The CDR3 spans 15 residues. Germline CDR1 SSHAT, CDR2 FNYEAQ (reference sequence). The clonotype comes from a female donor in good health, enrolled as a control in a pregnancy study. V gene TRBV7-7 combines with J gene TRBJ2-1; no clear D gene. Sequenced material: peripheral blood, taken in the first trimester of pregnancy. For the CDR3, the DNA is TGTGCTAGCAGCTTAAGCCCGAACTCCTACAATGAGCAGTTCTTC. This sequence encodes CASSLSPNSYNEQFF.